These T cell receptor beta chains were read from a single sample in a study of OX40 agonist ivuxolimab in advanced cancers. Data came from immunoSEQ multiplex PCR; TCRdb stores just in-frame clones and leaves some out. In the table there are fewer than 9,000 clones, over 70% of which are singletons. Sequenced material: CD4+ or CD8+ T cells sorted from blood, taken in a trial of the OX40 agonist ivuxolimab. Receptor source: an adult with an advanced solid tumor such as melanoma, head and neck, liver or kidney cancer. Each CDR3 is given with its conserved first and last residue. The D gene is left open where the match is weak. A clone size is listed for some rows: how often the clone was seen (once, few, many), or a class if it is expanded.

TRBD2	medium-sized	TRBJ2-1	TRBV7-8	18	CASSYSLAGGLLYNEQFF	TGTGCCAGCAGCTATTCTCTAGCGGGGGGACTCCTCTACAATGAGCAGTTCTTC
NA	few	TRBJ2-2	TRBV9	15	CASSPQKTNTGELFF	TGTGCCAGCAGCCCCCAAAAAACTAACACCGGGGAGCTGTTTTTT
NA	few	TRBJ1-6	TRBV28	15	CAISNVGRANSPLHF	TGTGCCATCTCTAACGTGGGACGGGCAAATTCACCCCTCCACTTT
NA	NA	TRBJ1-2	TRBV9	14	CASSVGAGFDGYTF	TGTGCCAGCAGCGTAGGGGCAGGGTTCGATGGCTACACCTTC
TRBD1	NA	TRBJ2-7	TRBV19	13	CATEGQGNDEQYF	TGTGCCACCGAGGGACAGGGGAATGACGAGCAGTACTTC
NA	NA	TRBJ2-1	TRBV27	15	CASGWIPPFNNEQFF	TGTGCCAGCGGGTGGATCCCCCCCTTTAACAATGAGCAGTTCTTC
NA	NA	TRBJ1-2	TRBV6-7	14	CASSYSQGGYGYTF	TGTGCCAGCAGTTACTCCCAGGGAGGATATGGCTACACCTTC
NA	NA	TRBJ2-7	TRBV7-8	15	CASSLGGVVVYEQYF	TGTGCCAGCAGCTTAGGGGGGGTTGTCGTCTACGAGCAGTACTTC
NA	few	TRBJ2-7	TRBV7-9	12	CASSSSINEQYF	TGTGCCAGCAGCTCCTCCATCAACGAGCAGTACTTC
TRBD1	NA	TRBJ2-5	TRBV5-1	16	CASSLVGAGGKETQYF	TGCGCCAGCAGCTTGGTTGGGGCAGGGGGCAAAGAGACCCAGTACTTC
TRBD2	NA	TRBJ2-5	TRBV2	15	CASSESGGAGETQYF	TGTGCCAGCAGTGAAAGCGGGGGGGCGGGAGAGACCCAGTACTTC
NA	NA	TRBJ2-6	TRBV8-2	16	CGRCKITQSRANVLTF	TGTGGCAGGTGTAAAATAACACAAAGTCGGGCCAACGTCCTGACTTTC
TRBD2	NA	TRBJ2-2	TRBV11-2	19	CASSPGTPQTSGEGGELFF	TGTGCCAGCAGCCCCGGGACACCACAGACTAGCGGGGAGGGCGGGGAGCTGTTTTTT
TRBD2	NA	TRBJ2-2	TRBV10-3	13	CAVREGRTGELFF	TGTGCCGTCCGGGAGGGACGGACCGGGGAGCTGTTTTTT
TRBD2	NA	TRBJ2-1	TRBV9	13	CASSPTSESEQFF	TGTGCCAGCAGCCCGACTAGCGAGTCTGAGCAGTTCTTC
NA	NA	TRBJ1-5	TRBV9	14	CASSVGGVDQPQHF	TGTGCCAGCAGCGTAGGGGGGGTGGATCAGCCCCAGCATTTT
NA	NA	TRBJ2-7	TRBV30	13	CAWGDGAAYEQYF	TGTGCCTGGGGGGACGGAGCCGCCTACGAGCAGTACTTC
TRBD1	NA	TRBJ2-7	TRBV2	16	CASSHPYQTGSYEQYF	TGTGCCAGCAGTCACCCTTACCAGACAGGGAGCTACGAGCAGTACTTC
NA	NA	TRBJ2-1	TRBV5-1	15	CASSLEGREVYEQFF	TGCGCCAGCAGCTTGGAGGGGCGCGAAGTTTATGAGCAGTTCTTC
NA	NA	TRBJ2-4	TRBV4-3	20	CASSQASGVPWFLTKNIQYF	TGCGCCAGCAGCCAAGCCTCGGGAGTTCCATGGTTTCTTACAAAAAACATTCAGTACTTC
TRBD1	medium-sized	TRBJ2-3	TRBV4-1	15	CASSHTGQGADTQYF	TGCGCCAGCAGCCACACCGGACAGGGAGCAGATACGCAGTATTTT
NA	few	TRBJ2-7	TRBV9	12	CASSGSEYEQYF	TGTGCCAGCAGCGGCTCTGAGTACGAGCAGTACTTC
TRBD1	NA	TRBJ2-1	TRBV19	15	CASSINRGSYNEQFF	TGTGCCAGTAGTATAAACAGGGGCTCCTACAATGAGCAGTTCTTC
NA	NA	TRBJ2-2	TRBV27	12	CASSQGSGELFF	TGTGCCAGCAGTCAAGGGTCCGGGGAGCTGTTTTTT
NA	once	TRBJ1-6	TRBV7-8	15	CASSLDAGLDSPLHF	TGTGCCAGCAGCTTAGACGCAGGGTTAGATTCACCCCTCCACTTT
NA	once	TRBJ2-2	TRBV4-3	14	CASSDRGSTGELFF	TGCGCCAGCAGCGACCGGGGGTCCACCGGGGAGCTGTTTTTT
NA	NA	TRBJ1-2	TRBV25-1	14	CASSEYSANYGYTF	TGTGCCAGCAGTGAATATTCTGCTAACTATGGCTACACCTTC
TRBD1	NA	TRBJ1-2	TRBV4-3	17	CASSQAETQDRAYGYTF	TGCGCCAGCAGCCAAGCCGAGACGCAAGACAGGGCTTATGGCTACACCTTC
NA	NA	TRBJ2-1	TRBV4-1	14	CASSYGGPNNEQFF	TGCGCCAGCAGCTACGGGGGGCCAAACAATGAGCAGTTCTTC
NA	few	TRBJ1-4	TRBV5-6	15	CASSFPGTTNEKLFF	TGTGCCAGCAGCTTCCCGGGAACAACTAATGAAAAACTGTTTTTT
NA	NA	TRBJ1-2	TRBV19	13	CASSRGLGEGYTF	TGTGCCAGTAGTAGGGGCCTCGGGGAAGGCTACACCTTC
TRBD2	few	TRBJ2-5	TRBV4-1	13	CASSQEGGETQYF	TGCGCCAGCAGCCAAGAGGGAGGGGAGACCCAGTACTTC
TRBD1	NA	TRBJ1-4	TRBV4-1	14	CASSHLGQGLKLFF	TGCGCCAGCAGCCATCTTGGACAGGGACTAAAACTGTTTTTT
TRBD1	NA	TRBJ2-3	TRBV5-5	14	CASSLGQGKDTQYF	TGTGCCAGCAGCTTGGGACAGGGAAAAGATACGCAGTATTTT
TRBD2	NA	TRBJ2-1	TRBV27	15	CASSLSLAGRNEQFF	TGTGCCAGCAGTTTATCCCTAGCGGGCAGAAATGAGCAGTTCTTC
TRBD1	NA	TRBJ2-1	TRBV19	16	CASSIEFPQGNNEQFF	TGTGCCAGTAGTATAGAATTCCCACAGGGGAACAATGAGCAGTTCTTC
TRBD1	NA	TRBJ1-2	TRBV9	15	CASSSNRGLNYGYTF	TGTGCCAGCAGCTCGAACAGGGGGCTGAACTATGGCTACACCTTC
NA	NA	TRBJ2-7	TRBV4-3	14	CASSQDGGDYEQYF	TGCGCCAGCAGCCAAGATGGAGGGGACTACGAGCAGTACTTC
TRBD1	NA	TRBJ1-6	TRBV6-1	17	CASSEVGQGAGWSPLHF	TGTGCCAGCAGTGAAGTAGGACAGGGGGCGGGATGGTCACCCCTCCACTTT
NA	NA	TRBJ2-5	TRBV5-4	11	CASSSQGSQYF	TGTGCCAGCAGCTCCCAGGGTAGCCAGTACTTC
TRBD2	NA	TRBJ2-1	TRBV4-1	16	CASSQRRAGGAIEQFF	TGCGCCAGCAGCCAGAGGAGGGCCGGGGGGGCAATTGAGCAGTTCTTC
NA	NA	TRBJ1-2	TRBV27	13	CASRRTYNYGYTF	TGTGCCAGCAGAAGAACATACAACTATGGCTACACCTTC
NA	NA	TRBJ1-5	TRBV27	13	CASSWGGNQPQHF	TGTGCCAGCAGTTGGGGGGGGAATCAGCCCCAGCATTTT
NA	few	TRBJ2-1	TRBV4-1	15	CASSPPGTASNEQFF	TGCGCCAGCAGCCCGCCCGGGACGGCTAGCAATGAGCAGTTCTTC
TRBD1	NA	TRBJ2-7	TRBV29-1	14	CSVRYQDRGNEQYF	TGCAGCGTCCGATACCAAGACAGGGGGAACGAGCAGTACTTC
TRBD1	NA	TRBJ1-2	TRBV6-1	12	CASTRTGYGYTF	TGTGCCAGCACACGGACAGGGTATGGCTACACCTTC
TRBD1	NA	TRBJ1-2	TRBV6-5	16	CASSYSDRGRRDGYTF	TGTGCCAGCAGTTACTCGGACAGGGGGCGCCGGGATGGCTACACCTTC
NA	NA	TRBJ2-6	TRBV5-4	15	CASSFAGAGANVLTF	TGTGCCAGCAGCTTTGCAGGGGCTGGGGCCAACGTCCTGACTTTC
NA	NA	TRBJ2-2	TRBV10-3	13	CATLGGHGGELFF	TGTGCCACTCTGGGGGGGCACGGCGGGGAGCTGTTTTTT
TRBD2	NA	TRBJ2-3	TRBV14	15	CASSQGLAVRDTQYF	TGTGCCAGCAGCCAAGGACTAGCGGTTAGAGATACGCAGTATTTT